This T cell receptor (beta chain) was profiled in a study of T cells in localized non-small cell lung cancer. Study results and caveats: Appearances in adjacent lung were noted for a median 57 of the top 100 tumor clones.

The table came from immunoSEQ multiplex PCR; TCRdb's copy has only in-frame clones and leaves some out. The sample includes about 62,000 clones, roughly four fifths of them seen just once. With respect to this clone: Antigen: not known.

Per germline, CDR1 SEHNR and CDR2 FQNEAQ (reference sequence). CDR3 length: 18 residues. V shed 5 bases, J shed 3 bases, and the junction held 13 bases outside the gene matches. The TCR sequence derives from a man aged 35 to 69 with stage II lung adenocarcinoma. Sequencing was performed on PBMCs, taken before any cancer treatment. This sequence joins TRBV7-9 and TRBJ2-3, with 11 bases lining up with TRBD2. This CDR3 is CASSLEGPLAGETDTQYF. CDR3 bases: TGTGCCAGCAGCCTGGAAGGGCCACTAGCGGGAGAGACAGATACGCAGTATTTT.